Shown below are 9 T cell receptor beta chains from a single sample sequenced in a study of shared clonotypes between healthy human individuals. Profiling relied on immunoSEQ multiplex PCR, and the TCRdb table lists in-frame clones only, not all of them. The repertoire includes around 370,000 clones, around 96% of them detected once, and approximately 0.32% sits in the top ten. Input material: memory CD8+ T cells sorted from blood. The subset: CD45RO+ cells pooled with CCR7-negative TemRA cells. Receptors were obtained from a man aged 25-40 years in good health.

The V and J genes are TRBV7-3 and TRBJ2-1; D is unresolved. Trimming removed 6 bases from V and 8 bases from J, with 14 bases in between. From germline, CDR1 is SGHTA and CDR2 FQGTGA. The CDR3 is made up of 13 amino acids. This CDR3 is CASSFALAHEQFF. The CDR3 bases are TGTGCCAGCAGTTTCGCTCTGGCCCATGAGCAGTTCTTC.

The chain employs TRBV15 and TRBJ2-4, with 8 bases aligning to TRBD1. CDR1 and CDR2 (germline): LNHNV, YYDKDF (reference sequence). The CDR3 has 18 amino acids. The trim removed 3 bases at V and 4 bases at J, leaving 14 bases unmatched. Here the CDR3 DNA reads TGTGCCACCAGCAGGGACAGGGAAGTTCGGGCTGGGAAAAACATTCAGTACTTC. Translation: CATSRDREVRAGKNIQYF. Drawing the rest from reference TRBV15 and TRBJ2-4, the complete variable domain is DAMVIQNPRYQVTQFGKPVTLSCSQTLNHNVMYWYQQKSSQAPKLLFHYYDKDFNNEADTPDNFQSRRPNTSFCFLDIRSPGLGDTAMYLCATSRDREVRAGKNIQYFGAGTRLSVL.

V gene TRBV9 combines with J gene TRBJ2-7; TRBD2 matches 10 bases. CDR3 length: 15 amino acids. J gave up 3 bases and V 0 bases, and 3 bases lay outside the gene matches. The germline V gene encodes CDR1 SGDLS and CDR2 YYNGEE. CDR3 sequence: CASSVGTSGDYEQYF. CDR3 DNA: TGTGCCAGCAGCGTAGGAACTAGCGGGGACTACGAGCAGTACTTC.

This clone has a single count. J is TRBJ2-3 and V is TRBV6-1; the match to TRBD2 covers 9 bases. Losses at the gene ends were 6 bases for V and 4 bases for J; bases not matched to a gene: 8. CDR3 length equals 15 residues. Germline values: CDR1 MNHNS, CDR2 SASEGT. The CDR3 sequence: CASRQNVAGADTQYF. CDR3 nucleotide sequence: TGTGCCAGCAGGCAGAATGTAGCGGGAGCAGATACGCAGTATTTT.

The rearrangement uses TRBV11-1 and TRBJ2-5; a possible D gene is TRBD2 (6 bases). Trimming removed 3 bases at V and 3 bases at J, with 14 bases between. Germline-derived CDR1 and CDR2 are SGHAT and FQDESV (reference sequence). This CDR3 region has 15 residues. As DNA, the CDR3 is TGTGCCAGCAGCTTGGGCGGGACGATAAAAGAGACCCAGTACTTC. Residues: CASSLGGTIKETQYF.

The rearrangement uses TRBV7-9 and TRBJ1-5, with D perhaps TRBD1 (5 bases). Germline V gene data show CDR1 as SEHNR and CDR2 as FQNEAQ (reference sequence). V gave up 5 bases and J gave up 2 bases, with 10 bases separating them. The CDR3 is made up of 14 amino acids. CDR3 bases: TGTGCCAGCAGCAGGGGTGGTGGCAATCAGCCCCAGCATTTT. Encoded protein: CASSRGGGNQPQHF.

The V call is TRBV25-1, the J call TRBJ1-3, with 7 bases that match TRBD1. J gave up 0 bases and V 5 bases, and 10 bases lay outside the gene matches. Per germline, CDR1 MGHDK and CDR2 SYGVNS. The CDR3 runs 17 residues. CDR3 loop: CASSYQGGVGSGNTIYF. In nucleotides, the CDR3 is TGTGCCAGCAGTTACCAGGGGGGGGTCGGCTCTGGAAACACCATATATTTT. Supplemented by reference TRBV25-1 and TRBJ1-3, the full variable domain reads EADIYQTPRYLVIGTGKKITLECSQTMGHDKMYWYQQDPGMELHLIHYSYGVNSTEKGDLSSESTVSRIRTEHFPLTLESARPSHTSQYLCASSYQGGVGSGNTIYFGEGSWLTVV.

V is TRBV6-5 and J is TRBJ2-5, with 11 bases that match TRBD1. Trimming removed 6 bases from V and 5 bases from J; junction bases left unmatched: 8. The germline CDR1 and CDR2 sequences are MNHEY and SVGAGI. CDR3 length: 15 residues. The CDR3 bases are TGTGCCAGCAGCCGGGGACAGGGGGTAGGGGAGACCCAGTACTTC. Residues: CASSRGQGVGETQYF.

The rearrangement links TRBV5-1 to TRBJ2-7; possible D gene TRBD1, 6 bases. The CDR3 has 16 amino acids. V lost 0 bases to trimming and J lost 4 bases, with 17 bases between them. Germline CDR1 SGHRS, CDR2 YFSETQ. The CDR3 here is CASSLVTGTRVYEQYF. The CDR3 DNA reads TGCGCCAGCAGCTTGGTAACAGGGACCCGAGTTTACGAGCAGTACTTC.